This T cell receptor (beta chain) was recovered during a study of shared clonotypes between healthy human individuals (dated by TCRdb to about 2020). With respect to the entire study: The cohort included a few men and a couple of women between 18 and 49 years of age. For each donor, three plates each were used for CD4 naive and CD4 memory, two plates were used for CD8 naive, and one plate was used for CD8 memory. Blood TCR repertoires of five healthy adults were deeply sequenced to estimate repertoire size and the extent of clonotype sharing between individuals. Different laboratories and diverse techniques were used to prepare libraries and sequence TCR repertoires, to increase sequencing depth and limit assay-specific biases. Leukapheresis yielded between about 0.94 and 9 billion PBMCs per donor.

Using the deep immunoSEQ assay, TCR CDR3 regions were amplified from genomic DNA by multiplex PCR. For each cell subset, the extracted genomic DNA was distributed evenly across all wells of several immunoSEQ 96-well plates, and each plate served as one replicate. For sorted subsets, roughly 0.2 ug genomic DNA, equal to 30,000 to 35,000 T cell genomes, was loaded into each replicate PCR. Purified libraries were quantified with a Qubit 3.0 fluorometer, sized on a Bioanalyzer 2100, and re-quantified with the KAPA Library Quantification kit. Every immunoSEQ 96-well plate was sequenced on a separate single-read 150-cycle Illumina NextSeq 550 flow cell. Per the source publication's procedure: The immunoSEQ output contained only junctional sequences without quality scores, so filtering could not match that applied to full-length reads. To assign V/J genes and CDR3, sequences were annotated against IMGT germline references using PyIR, a Python wrapper for IgBLAST v1.9. Reads with weak V/J assignments (E-value above 1e-6), missing CDR3, stop codons, out-of-frame junctions, or ambiguous translated residues were removed. V3J clonotypes were defined by identical inferred V gene, J gene, and CDR3 amino acid sequence. Percentage overlap between repertoires was computed as shared unique clonotypes divided by the size of the smaller repertoire. Richness of each repertoire was evaluated using RTK rarefaction, the Chao1 estimator, and Recon v2.1 estimates of unobserved clonotypes. OLGA was used to compute generation probabilities for all TCRbeta clonotypes that the gDNA method yielded from a few donors. TCRdb provides this immuneACCESS table in a form limited to in-frame rearrangements. Some clones are lacking; in checked studies, under half of them reflect an unresolved V gene, and why the rest are absent is not known. V, J and clone size reflect that table, while D and trimming were determined from the DNA. The sample table shows roughly 700,000 clones, and around 67% are seen once. The ten largest clones take up approximately 1.7% of the sample.

The donors were healthy, HIV-negative adults who had no recently reported acute infections or vaccinations. Every donor was a Caucasian adult residing in Nashville, Tennessee, USA. CD4+ T cells were enriched by magnetic negative selection; naive cells were then positively selected on CD45RA, and the negative fraction formed the memory subset. After blood collection by leukapheresis, PBMCs were isolated using Ficoll-Histopaque density gradient centrifugation and then cryopreserved in the vapor phase of liquid nitrogen. Analytical flow cytometry was used to check the purity and quantity of every magnetically sorted T cell population. Each sorted fraction had its genomic DNA isolated and then quantified by UV absorbance on a Nanodrop 2000c. Via the germline V gene, CDR1 is SGHRS and CDR2 YFSETQ. The CDR3 runs 12 residues from the cysteine to the phenylalanine. Only the CDR3 portion is preserved as DNA: 36 bases, with reading frame beginning at the first base. Trimming costs V 2 bases and J 1 base, and their ends lie 1 base apart.

Beyond this particular receptor, the publication reports: Compared with non-shared clonotypes, clonotypes shared by all four sorted-subset donors had higher generation probabilities. When several donors were compared, the shared fraction of clonotypes was about 5.5% for naive CD4, approximately 3.5% for naive CD8, more than 2% for memory CD4, and 0.35% to 0.4% for memory CD8. Incomplete sequencing was indicated by rarefaction of sorted-subset datasets, despite the large sequencing depth. Sampling was limited to blood, and TCR repertoires in tissue likely differ from TCR repertoires in blood. Pairwise subsampling led to the expectation that sequencing depth would affect the degree of clonotype sharing among donors. Naive subsets generally had larger estimated clonotype richness than memory subsets. Because the study included only a small number of donors, the genetic and exposure-history diversity represented was limited.

This clone was counted only a few times. This clone's antigen is unknown. Qualities for individual bases were not recorded, and no much larger clone is one base off. This same CDR3 is encoded by further DNA sequences in the sample. This receptor was identified in a young woman in good health. The sequencing input was memory CD4+ T cells sorted from blood. Read against the paper, the sample's cell subset or site label means: CD45RA-negative fraction. The sequence is built from TRBV5-1 and TRBJ2-1; the D segment cannot be called with confidence. The DNA is as follows: TGCGCCAGCAGCTTATCCTACAATGAGCAGTTCTTC. Translated, it reads CASSLSYNEQFF.